A single sample is the source of the 17 T cell receptor beta chains below, sequenced in a study of STAT3 mutations in large granular lymphocyte leukemia. The table came from immunoSEQ multiplex PCR; TCRdb's copy has only in-frame clones and leaves some out. The table lists several thousand clones, more than 85% of them singletons. Overall study findings and caveats: Every T-cell large granular lymphocyte leukemia patient had at least one immunodominant TCR beta clonotype.

Their antigen targets remain unknown. Sample: peripheral blood mononuclear cells. These receptors were collected from a man aged 55-75 years with T-cell large granular lymphocyte leukemia. Some clones in this sample may be carry-over from other donors' samples.

The rearrangement joins TRBV4-1 to TRBJ1-4; no clear D gene. CDR1 is MGHRA, CDR2 YSYEKL, per germline. The CDR3 is made up of 14 amino acids. V lost 2 bases, J lost 11 bases, and 15 bases lay in between. This CDR3 reads CASSQPTDGPKLFF. As DNA, the CDR3 is TGCGCCAGCAGCCAACCTACAGACGGACCGAAACTGTTTTTT.

The rearrangement joins TRBV9 to TRBJ2-1; the match to TRBD2 covers 10 bases. J lost 9 bases, V lost 4 bases, and 10 bases had no gene match. CDR1 SGDLS and CDR2 YYNGEE come from the germline V gene. The CDR3 has 15 residues. The CDR3 DNA sequence: TGTGCCAGCAGCCTTAGGGGGACTAGCGTGGTTGAGCAGTTCTTC. Translated: CASSLRGTSVVEQFF.

This rearrangement joins TRBV7-2 to TRBJ1-2, with TRBD1 matching 8 bases. Germline-derived CDR1 and CDR2 are SGHTA and FQGNSA. The CDR3 totals 14 residues. Trimming took 5 bases from V and 3 from J; bases not matched to a gene: 5. The CDR3 here is CASSQVGQDYGYTF. The CDR3 DNA sequence: TGTGCCAGCAGCCAGGTGGGACAGGACTATGGCTACACCTTC.

The chain has TRBV4-2 and TRBJ2-7, with D tentatively TRBD1 or TRBD2 (5 bases each). Germline V gene sequence: CDR1 LGHNA, CDR2 YNFKEQ. Trimming removed 1 base at V and 2 bases at J, with 12 bases between. The CDR3 is 15 amino acids. Here the CDR3 DNA reads TGTGCCAGCAGCCAAGCGTGGGACGGGGCCTACGAGCAGTACTTC. Translating it yields CASSQAWDGAYEQYF.

The V gene is TRBV27, the J gene TRBJ2-2; possible D gene TRBD1, 6 bases. V lost 4 bases to trimming and J lost 0 bases, with 18 bases between them. Germline V gene lookup returns CDR1 MNHEY and CDR2 SMNVEV (reference sequence). The CDR3 consists of 18 residues. In DNA, the CDR3 is TGTGCCAGCAGTTCCCACCCGGTGAGGGGGACGAACACCGGGGAGCTGTTTTTT. As protein: CASSSHPVRGTNTGELFF.

The chain employs TRBV30 and TRBJ2-3, with TRBD2 matching over 9 bases. J was trimmed by 8 bases and V by 4 bases; bases with no gene match: 7. The CDR3 covers 13 residues. Germline loops: CDR1 GTSNPN, CDR2 SVGIG (reference sequence). The CDR3 loop is CAWNRGRGGTQYF. The DNA of the CDR3 is TGTGCCTGGAACCGCGGGAGGGGCGGTACGCAGTATTTT.

The CDR3 DNA sequence: TGCGCCAGCAGCCTAGGACTAGCGTTCGAGCAGTACTTC. It yields the protein CASSLGLAFEQYF. This chain links TRBV5-1 with TRBJ2-7, with 9 bases that match TRBD2. Germline V gene data show CDR1 as SGHRS and CDR2 as YFSETQ. This CDR3 has 13 amino acids. Unmatched junction bases numbered 5, after V lost 4 bases and J lost 6 bases.

This clone came up once. The J gene is TRBJ2-1, the V gene TRBV28; TRBD2 agrees at 7 bases. Germline V gene data show CDR1 as MDHEN and CDR2 as SYDVKM. V lost 6 bases, J lost 7 bases, and 3 bases stayed unmatched. This CDR3 comprises 12 residues. DNA for the CDR3: TGTGCCAGCAGCTTGCGGGGGAATGAGCAGTTCTTC. Protein: CASSLRGNEQFF.

This clone was counted once. CDR3 coding DNA: TGTGCCAGTAGTATAGGCGGGAGATCCTCTAGCACAGATACGCAGTATTTT. Its protein product is CASSIGGRSSSTDTQYF. The gene calls are TRBV19 and TRBJ2-3; 7 bases are shared with TRBD2. The CDR3 consists of 17 residues. J gave up 0 bases and V 1 base, and 7 bases lay outside the gene matches. The germline gives CDR1 LNHDA, CDR2 SQIVND (reference sequence).

The V and J genes are TRBV6-5 and TRBJ2-2; D may be TRBD2 (5 bases). V dropped 2 bases and J dropped 6 bases, with 13 bases sitting between them. The CDR3 length is 15 residues. CDR1 and CDR2 from the germline V gene are MNHEY and SVGAGI. The CDR3, as DNA: TGTGCCAGCAGTTACACGGGATTAGATCCCGGGGAGCTGTTTTTT. Residues: CASSYTGLDPGELFF.

The chain recombines TRBV5-1 with TRBJ2-5; perhaps TRBD2 as D (5 bases). The CDR3 consists of 16 residues. V lost 3 bases and J 4 bases, leaving 19 bases between the germline ends. Germline CDR1 and CDR2: SGHRS and YFSETQ. CDR3 DNA sequence: TGCGCCAGCAGCTGGTCCGCAATAGATCGGGGAGAGACCCAGTACTTC. It encodes CASSWSAIDRGETQYF.

The rearrangement joins TRBV4-3 to TRBJ2-7; D uncertain. The V and J ends lost 1 base and 0 bases respectively, with 13 bases between them. The CDR3 has 16 residues. Germline values: CDR1 LGHNA, CDR2 YSLEER. CDR3 bases: TGCGCCAGCAGCCAAGCCCCTTCATATGGCTCCTACGAGCAGTACTTC. Amino acids: CASSQAPSYGSYEQYF.

The genes are TRBV5-8 and TRBJ1-6; no reliable D call. With 2 bases removed from V and 10 bases from J, the gap between germline ends came to 13 bases. The CDR3 covers 14 residues. CDR1 and CDR2 (germline): SGHTS, YDEGEE. CDR3 residues: CASSFLAVASPLHF. CDR3 nucleotide sequence: TGTGCCAGCAGCTTTCTAGCAGTAGCCTCACCCCTCCACTTT.

V usage is TRBV5-1 and J usage is TRBJ2-5; TRBD1 matches 10 bases. CDR3 length: 18 amino acids. The junction had 13 bases not matched to a gene; V was cut back by 4 bases and J by 1 base. Germline CDR1 and CDR2: SGHRS and YFSETQ. The CDR3 spells CASSPGQGGATFQETQYF. Here the CDR3 DNA reads TGCGCCAGCAGCCCTGGACAGGGGGGGGCAACCTTCCAAGAGACCCAGTACTTC.

This clone was counted a single time. This sequence joins TRBV28 and TRBJ2-5; the D is unclear. Deletions cut 7 bases from V and 0 bases from J, with 6 bases between. The V gene's germline CDR1 is MDHEN and CDR2 SYDVKM. The CDR3 extends over 12 amino acids. CDR3 DNA sequence: TGTGCCAGCAACAGAGACCAAGAGACCCAGTACTTC. Protein: CASNRDQETQYF. The variable domain in full, completed from reference TRBV28 and TRBJ2-5, reads DVKVTQSSRYLVKRTGEKVFLECVQDMDHENMFWYRQDPGLGLRLIYFSYDVKMKEKGDIPEGYSVSREKKERFSLILESASTNQTSMYLCASNRDQETQYFGPGTRLLVL.

V is TRBV5-1 and J is TRBJ2-5, with D unclear. From germline, CDR1 is SGHRS and CDR2 YFSETQ. CDR3 length equals 14 residues. Trimming shortened V by 4 bases and J by 1 base, and 11 bases separated the two germline ends. The CDR3 reads CASSPSPPQETQYF. CDR3 nucleotide sequence: TGCGCCAGCAGCCCATCACCCCCCCAAGAGACCCAGTACTTC.

This chain uses TRBV6-5 with TRBJ1-1; a possible D gene is TRBD1 (6 bases). Trimming took off 0 bases at V and 1 base at J, with 9 bases between the two ends. CDR1 and CDR2 (germline): MNHEY, SVGAGI. The CDR3 length is 15 residues. CDR3 coding DNA: TGTGCCAGCAGTTACTCTACAGGGAAGAACACTGAAGCTTTCTTT. This sequence encodes CASSYSTGKNTEAFF.